The rows below give T cell receptor beta chains drawn from one sample of a study of patients and donors after allogeneic stem cell transplantation. A single record per CDR3 protein comes from TCRdb applying MiXCR to the RT-PCR reads. The sample consists of some 960,000 distinct CDR3 sequences, more than 15% of them appearing once. Sequencing input: blood, either unsorted or a sorted T cell fraction (not recorded which). Source of these receptors: a human donor who was either an allogeneic HSCT recipient or a stem cell or donor lymphocyte infusion donor (not recorded which). It is not recorded whose cells these are; they may come from a transplant donor. CDR3s include the opening cysteine and the closing phenylalanine or tryptophan. D genes are given only for firm matches. Only part of the rows carry a size: once, few, many, or a class if the clone is expanded.

v_call	clone_size	j_call	d_call	cdr3_aa	cdr3_nt
TRBV12-3/TRBV12-4	.	TRBJ2-7	TRBD1	CASSYRGAYEQYF	TGTGCCAGCAGTTACAGGGGCGCCTACGAGCAGTACTTC
TRBV6-1	.	TRBJ1-2	.	CASSRQNGYTF	TGTGCCAGCAGTCGACAGAATGGCTACACCTTC
TRBV5-1	few	TRBJ1-1	.	CASTQDSLNTEAFF	TGCGCCAGTACCCAGGACAGCTTGAACACTGAAGCTTTCTTT
TRBV7-9	few	TRBJ1-1	.	CASSQPTEKNTEAFF	TGTGCCAGCAGCCAACCGACAGAGAAGAACACTGAAGCTTTCTTT
TRBV16	.	TRBJ1-2	TRBD1	CASGPGTANYGYTF	TGTGCCAGCGGCCCCGGGACAGCTAACTATGGCTACACCTTC
TRBV4-1	.	TRBJ2-3	.	CASSRLHVSTDTQYF	TGCGCCAGCAGTCGGTTACATGTCAGCACAGATACGCAGTATTTT
TRBV5-6	few	TRBJ1-1	.	CASSLEWVGDTEAFF	TGTGCCAGCAGCTTGGAGTGGGTTGGCGACACTGAAGCTTTCTTT
TRBV5-1	.	TRBJ2-6	.	CASSLPPSSGANVLTF	TGCGCCAGCAGCTTGCCCCCCTCTTCTGGGGCCAACGTCCTGACTTTC
TRBV18	few	TRBJ2-2	.	CASSPRRGQKNTGELFF	TGTGCCAGCTCCCCAAGGCGGGGACAGAAGAACACCGGGGAGCTGTTTTTT
TRBV6-1	.	TRBJ2-3	.	CASSERGYKQYF	TGTGCCAGCAGTGAACGGGGCTACAAGCAGTATTTT
TRBV7-9	few	TRBJ2-7	.	CASSHASLAEEQYF	TGTGCCAGCAGCCATGCTTCGCTAGCTGAAGAGCAGTACTTC
TRBV18	.	TRBJ2-1	.	CASSPPFGQGGNEQFF	TGTGCCAGCTCACCACCGTTCGGGCAAGGTGGCAATGAGCAGTTCTTC
TRBV4-1	few	TRBJ1-1	.	CASLDLQGVRTEAFF	TGCGCCAGCCTCGATCTACAGGGAGTCCGCACTGAAGCTTTCTTT
TRBV7-6	few	TRBJ2-7	TRBD1	CASSLKSDRGYEQYF	TGTGCCAGCAGCTTAAAGAGCGACAGGGGTTACGAGCAGTACTTC
TRBV10-3	.	TRBJ2-1	.	CAISPDNEQFF	TGTGCCATCAGCCCAGACAATGAGCAGTTCTTC
TRBV19	few	TRBJ2-1	.	CASSGLYEQFF	TGTGCCAGTAGCGGACTATATGAGCAGTTCTTC
TRBV6-5	.	TRBJ2-7	.	CATRTVVYEQYF	TGTGCCACCAGGACAGTAGTCTACGAGCAGTACTTC
TRBV12-3/TRBV12-4	.	TRBJ2-7	TRBD2	CASSHTGLAGGEQYF	TGTGCCAGCAGTCACACGGGACTAGCGGGTGGCGAGCAGTACTTC
TRBV10-3	many	TRBJ1-1	.	CAISEQGRNTEAFF	TGTGCCATCAGTGAACAGGGCCGGAACACTGAAGCTTTCTTT
TRBV6-5	.	TRBJ2-7	.	CASSYGRGNYEQYF	TGTGCCAGCAGTTACGGCCGGGGGAACTACGAGCAGTACTTC
TRBV24-1	.	TRBJ2-1	TRBD2	CATSDPGLAGTNEQFF	TGTGCCACCAGTGATCCCGGACTAGCGGGAACCAATGAGCAGTTCTTC
TRBV12-3/TRBV12-4	.	TRBJ2-7	TRBD2	CASSSPRAGGEYF	TGTGCCAGCAGTTCTCCGCGAGCGGGAGGCGAGTACTTC
TRBV11-3	.	TRBJ2-1	TRBD2	CASSAFREGYNEQFF	TGTGCCAGCAGCGCTTTTCGGGAGGGATACAATGAGCAGTTCTTC
TRBV12-3/TRBV12-4	many	TRBJ1-1	.	CAFQSRGNTEAFF	TGTGCCTTCCAGAGTCGGGGGAACACTGAAGCTTTCTTT
TRBV5-1	many	TRBJ1-5	TRBD1	CASSLGDRAGQPQHF	TGCGCCAGCAGCTTGGGGGACAGGGCGGGTCAGCCCCAGCATTTT
TRBV11-1	.	TRBJ2-7	.	CASSFGSSEQYF	TGTGCCAGCAGCTTTGGAAGTTCCGAGCAGTACTTC
TRBV12-3/TRBV12-4	many	TRBJ2-2	TRBD1	CASRAWDRGNTGELFF	TGTGCCAGCAGGGCCTGGGACAGGGGTAACACCGGGGAGCTGTTTTTT
TRBV30	few	TRBJ1-4	.	CAWSVPNSSNEKLFF	TGTGCCTGGAGTGTTCCTAACAGTTCTAATGAAAAACTGTTTTTT
TRBV29-1	few	TRBJ2-7	TRBD1	CSVKGQAVYEQYF	TGCAGCGTCAAGGGACAGGCGGTATACGAGCAGTACTTC
TRBV4-1	.	TRBJ2-7	.	CASSQVSAASYEQYF	TGCGCCAGCAGCCAAGTGTCGGCAGCGAGCTACGAGCAGTACTTC
TRBV20-1	.	TRBJ2-5	TRBD1	CSASHLQGKGETQYF	TGCAGTGCTAGCCACCTACAGGGGAAGGGAGAGACCCAGTACTTC
TRBV12-3/TRBV12-4	few	TRBJ2-3	.	CASSREADTQYF	TGTGCCAGCAGCCGAGAGGCAGATACGCAGTATTTT
TRBV15	.	TRBJ2-1	TRBD2	CATSRDRGRGDNEQFF	TGTGCCACCAGCAGAGATCGGGGGAGGGGAGACAATGAGCAGTTCTTC
TRBV28	.	TRBJ2-7	TRBD2	CASSFIPGLGAEQYF	TGTGCCAGCAGCTTTATACCGGGACTAGGGGCCGAGCAGTACTTC
TRBV20-1	many	TRBJ1-1	.	CSATQGTYTEAFF	TGCAGTGCCACCCAAGGGACCTACACTGAAGCTTTCTTT
TRBV5-1	many	TRBJ1-1	.	CASSPDPSMNTEAFF	TGCGCCAGCAGCCCGGACCCATCGATGAACACTGAAGCTTTCTTT
TRBV12-3/TRBV12-4	few	TRBJ1-2	.	CASSLVGRVYGYTF	TGTGCCAGCAGTTTAGTGGGCAGGGTCTATGGCTACACCTTC
TRBV27	few	TRBJ1-1	.	CASSSSYRTGGTEAFF	TGTGCCAGCAGTTCGTCCTATCGGACCGGGGGGACTGAAGCTTTCTTT
TRBV20-1	few	TRBJ1-2	.	CSASLELQGWYGYTF	TGCAGTGCTAGCTTAGAACTACAGGGATGGTATGGCTACACCTTC
TRBV7-9	.	TRBJ2-7	.	CASSFNLGQTEQYF	TGTGCCAGCAGCTTTAATTTGGGCCAAACTGAGCAGTACTTC
TRBV20-1	.	TRBJ2-1	TRBD2	CSASFRREKIDEQFF	TGCAGTGCTAGTTTCCGGCGGGAGAAGATCGATGAGCAGTTCTTC
TRBV21-1	few	TRBJ1-1	.	CASSSSQGGTGAEAFF	TGTGCCAGCAGCTCATCTCAGGGCGGGACAGGGGCGGAGGCTTTCTTT
TRBV6-1	few	TRBJ1-1	.	CASTGRTPPSNTEAFF	TGTGCCAGCACGGGCAGGACTCCTCCAAGTAACACTGAAGCTTTCTTT
TRBV29-1	many	TRBJ2-1	.	CSVVLGRKYNEQFF	TGCAGCGTTGTCTTAGGGCGGAAATACAATGAGCAGTTCTTC
TRBV7-8	.	TRBJ1-2	.	CASSLVPGDPIEGYTF	TGTGCCAGCAGCTTAGTCCCCGGAGATCCTATAGAGGGCTACACCTTC
TRBV3-1	.	TRBJ1-1	.	CASSGGQVVGNTEAFF	TGTGCCAGCAGCGGGGGACAAGTGGTAGGGAACACTGAAGCTTTCTTT